Below, 25 T cell receptor beta chains from the same sample are listed, as sequenced in a study of CD8 T cells in ankylosing spondylitis. One entry per CDR3 protein results from TCRdb running MiXCR on the 5' RACE reads. Of under 300,000 distinct CDR3 sequences listed, around 10% are singletons. Sequenced: blood, either unsorted or a sorted T cell fraction (not recorded which). Source of these receptors: a male donor with ankylosing spondylitis or in good health (not recorded which).

This chain uses TRBV5-5 with TRBJ2-1; TRBD2 matches at 9 bases. V dropped 0 bases and J dropped 5; count of bases not matched to a gene: 9. Germline-derived CDR1 and CDR2 are SGHKS and YYEKEE (reference sequence). There are 17 residues in the CDR3. The CDR3 sequence is CASSLDRSGSWHNEQFF. The CDR3 region has the DNA TGTGCCAGCAGCTTGGACCGTAGCGGGAGCTGGCACAATGAGCAGTTCTTC.

This clonotype came up many times. The chain combines TRBV6-1 with TRBJ2-3; TRBD1 matches at 7 bases. The CDR3 runs to 15 residues. Trimming at V came to 6 bases and at J to 0 bases, leaving 6 bases not matched to a gene. Germline-derived CDR1 and CDR2 are MNHNS and SASEGT. For the CDR3, the DNA is TGTGCCAGCAGCGACGGGACAGCGAGCACAGATACGCAGTATTTT. This sequence encodes CASSDGTASTDTQYF.

The CDR3: CASSEAGGSFETQYF. The CDR3 DNA sequence: TGTGCCAGCAGTGAAGCGGGGGGTTCTTTCGAGACCCAGTACTTC. This chain uses TRBV6-1 with TRBJ2-5; the D gene is possibly TRBD2 (6 bases). The ends were cut back, 0 bases at V and 5 bases at J, with 13 bases in the middle. CDR1 and CDR2 (germline): MNHNS, SASEGT. The length of the CDR3 is 15 residues.

The chain links TRBV27 to TRBJ2-7, with D possibly matching TRBD1 (6 bases). The CDR3 sequence is 14 residues long. Trimming cost V 0 bases and J 5 bases, with 11 bases left between them. The germline V gene has CDR1 MNHEY and CDR2 SMNVEV (reference sequence). The CDR3: CASSLSEKGDEQYF. The CDR3 coding sequence is TGTGCCAGCAGTTTATCGGAGAAGGGGGACGAGCAGTACTTC.

This clonotype showed up just a few times. CDR3 protein: CASSHANRDHEQYF. The CDR3, as DNA: TGCGCCAGCAGCCACGCTAACAGGGACCACGAGCAGTACTTC. The rearrangement uses TRBV4-1 and TRBJ2-7; D might be TRBD1 (6 bases). Germline lookup yields CDR1 MGHRA and CDR2 YSYEKL. This CDR3 contains 14 residues. V dropped 3 bases and J dropped 5 bases, with 14 bases sitting between them.

The sample holds many counts of this clonotype. The CDR3 loop is CASSQQVHLEQYF. The CDR3 DNA follows: TGTGCCAGCAGCCAACAGGTACACCTCGAGCAGTACTTC. V is TRBV7-8 and J is TRBJ2-7; perhaps TRBD1 as D (5 bases). Germline V gives CDR1 SGHVS, CDR2 FQNEAQ. Trimming stripped 5 bases from V and 6 bases from J, with 14 bases between. This CDR3 is 13 amino acids long.

The chain employs TRBV6-5 and TRBJ2-6; no definite D call. Trimming shortened V by 0 bases and J by 1 base, and 10 bases separated the two germline ends. CDR3 size: 17 residues. Germline assignment: CDR1 MNHEY and CDR2 SVGAGI. The CDR3 region has the DNA TGTGCCAGCAGTTACTCGAGGCCTGAATCTGGGGCCAACGTCCTGACTTTC. This translates into CASSYSRPESGANVLTF.

This clonotype was observed at least ten times. V gene TRBV20-1 combines with J gene TRBJ1-6, with D perhaps matching TRBD1 (5 bases). Trimming pared 0 bases from V and 5 bases from J, leaving 17 bases between. In germline, CDR1 is DFQATT, CDR2 SNEGSKA (reference sequence). The CDR3 covers 17 residues. CDR3 in amino acids: CSARDQGAGRNNSPLHF. The CDR3 nucleotides read TGCAGTGCTAGAGATCAAGGGGCAGGGCGGAATAATTCACCCCTCCACTTT.

This clonotype was counted at least ten times. V is TRBV2 and J is TRBJ1-5; D unresolved. The CDR3 sequence is 12 residues long. Looked up from germline, CDR1 is SNHLY and CDR2 is FYNNEI. Trimming removed 9 bases at V and 3 bases at J, with 9 bases between. CDR3 region: CASSGINQPQHF. For the CDR3, the DNA is TGTGCCAGTAGCGGAATCAATCAGCCCCAGCATTTT.

This clonotype has a count of ten or more. V is TRBV9 and J is TRBJ2-5; D remains ambiguous. CDR3 size: 14 residues. V was pared by 0 bases and J by 2 bases, with 8 bases between. The germline V gene has CDR1 SGDLS and CDR2 YYNGEE. The CDR3 nucleotides are TGTGCCAGCAGCGTAGACGCACAGCAAGAGACCCAGTACTTC. Protein: CASSVDAQQETQYF.

CDR3 DNA: TGTGCCAGCAGCCAACTCCTCGAAGGGGCTCCGATGGCCGAGCAGTACTTC. It specifies CASSQLLEGAPMAEQYF. This sequence joins TRBV3-1 and TRBJ2-7; the D gene is possibly TRBD1 (5 bases). This CDR3 has 17 residues. CDR1 and CDR2 (germline): LGHDT, YNNKEL (reference sequence). The V end lost 2 bases, the J end lost 6 bases, and 23 bases lay between the germline ends.

DNA for the CDR3: TGTGCCAGCAGCCGACAAGGACTAGCTGCTTGGGAGCAGTACTTC. Its translation: CASSRQGLAAWEQYF. The chain couples TRBV3-1 to TRBJ2-7; 8 positions agree with TRBD2. Germline CDR1 and CDR2: LGHDT and YNNKEL (reference sequence). The CDR3 runs to 15 residues. J was trimmed by 7 bases and V by 4 bases; bases with no gene match: 12.

This clonotype showed up many times. This rearrangement joins TRBV5-1 to TRBJ2-1; 8 nucleotides match TRBD1. The CDR3 extends over 15 amino acids. Germline V gene data show CDR1 as SGHRS and CDR2 as YFSETQ. With V trimmed by 4 bases and J by 2 bases, 5 bases remained unmatched. The CDR3 protein is CASSARTGPYNEQFF. The CDR3 coding sequence is TGCGCCAGCAGCGCGCGGACAGGGCCCTACAATGAGCAGTTCTTC.

This chain uses TRBV20-1 with TRBJ2-3; 11 bases agree with TRBD2. CDR1 and CDR2 (germline): DFQATT, SNEGSKA (reference sequence). The CDR3 totals 15 residues. V lost 6 bases to trimming and J lost 5 bases; unmatched junction nucleotides: 10. CDR3 protein: CSATVTSGVRDTQYF. CDR3 sequence (DNA): TGCAGTGCCACGGTGACTAGCGGGGTGCGAGATACGCAGTATTTT.

The table lists this clonotype with many counts. The chain employs TRBV27 and TRBJ2-7; TRBD2 aligns across 9 bases. There are 16 residues in the CDR3. Germline CDR1 is MNHEY and CDR2 is SMNVEV (reference sequence). Unmatched junction bases numbered 12, after V lost 4 bases and J lost 5 bases. This chain's CDR3 is CASSSPVSSGTHEQYF. The CDR3 bases are TGTGCCAGCAGTTCCCCCGTATCTAGCGGGACTCACGAGCAGTACTTC.

Regarding this clonotype: A read error may produce the germline difference seen at one junction end. This sequence joins TRBV27 and TRBJ2-7; TRBD1 agrees at 9 bases. Looked up from germline, CDR1 is MNHEY and CDR2 is SMNVEV (reference sequence). The CDR3 is 15 amino acids. As DNA, the CDR3 is TGTGCCAGCAGTCTACAGGGGGCGTTTCTCTACGCGCAGTACTTC. Translating it yields CASSLQGAFLYAQYF.

This clonotype was counted at least ten times. For the CDR3, the DNA is TGCAGCGTTGTGGGGGGCACTGAAGCTTTCTTT. Translation: CSVVGGTEAFF. This chain uses TRBV29-1 with TRBJ1-1; TRBD1 might be the D (5 bases). The CDR3 runs 11 residues. V was cut by 4 bases and J by 4 bases, with 7 bases left in between. Germline CDR1 SQVTM, CDR2 ANQGSEA.

The CDR3 DNA sequence: TGCGCCAGCAGCGAAGGACAGGGCGCCAACTATGGCTACACCTTC. Amino acid sequence: CASSEGQGANYGYTF. The chain uses TRBV5-1 and TRBJ1-2, with 8 bases matching TRBD1. CDR3 length: 15 amino acids. Unmatched junction bases numbered 7, after V lost 4 bases and J lost 2 bases. Germline V gene sequence: CDR1 SGHRS, CDR2 YFSETQ.

The sample holds many counts of this clonotype. The chain links TRBV25-1 to TRBJ2-1; TRBD1 is a possible D gene (5 bases). CDR1 is MGHDK and CDR2 is SYGVNS in the germline V gene. The germline V and J ends were trimmed by 8 bases and 9 bases, with 17 bases remaining between them. CDR3 size: 13 residues. CDR3 in amino acids: CASAWGRRTEQFF. The CDR3 DNA sequence: TGTGCCAGCGCTTGGGGCCGGCGGACTGAGCAGTTCTTC.

In this sample, this clonotype turned up many times. The chain combines TRBV11-1 with TRBJ2-7; the match to TRBD1 covers 9 bases. Germline lookup yields CDR1 SGHAT and CDR2 FQDESV (reference sequence). The trim removed 3 bases at V and 3 bases at J, leaving 6 bases unmatched. The CDR3 runs to 15 residues. The CDR3 loop is CASSFGTGKRYEQYF. The CDR3 coding sequence is TGTGCCAGCAGCTTCGGGACAGGGAAGCGCTACGAGCAGTACTTC.

The V and J genes are TRBV19 and TRBJ2-1; D is perhaps TRBD2 (6 bases). The CDR3 contains 15 residues. Germline V gene data show CDR1 as LNHDA and CDR2 as SQIVND (reference sequence). The V end was cut by 6 bases, the J end by 1 base, with 13 bases between. CDR3: CASRKLATSYNEQFF. The CDR3 DNA reads as TGTGCCAGTAGAAAGCTAGCGACTTCCTACAATGAGCAGTTCTTC.

At least ten counts were recorded for this clonotype. The rearrangement uses TRBV20-1 and TRBJ2-5; the match to TRBD2 covers 7 bases. The CDR3 totals 15 residues. The V and J ends lost 4 bases and 1 base, in that order; junction bases with no gene match: 9. In germline, CDR1 is DFQATT, CDR2 SNEGSKA (reference sequence). CDR3 amino acids: CSATPAGGSQETQYF. CDR3 in DNA: TGCAGTGCTACCCCCGCCGGGGGGAGCCAAGAGACCCAGTACTTC.

This clonotype was detected only a few times. The rearrangement links TRBV30 to TRBJ2-1; D is unresolved. Germline V lookup: CDR1 GTSNPN, CDR2 SVGIG (reference sequence). The CDR3 has 13 amino acids. V was clipped by 3 bases and J by 0 bases, with 6 bases between them. CDR3 loop: CAWSGFSYNEQFF. The CDR3, as DNA: TGTGCCTGGAGCGGCTTCTCCTACAATGAGCAGTTCTTC. Full variable domain (missing parts from reference TRBV30 and TRBJ2-1): SQTIHQWPATLVQPVGSPLSLECTVEGTSNPNLYWYRQAAGRGLQLLFYSVGIGQISSEVPQNLSASRPQDRQFILSSKKLLLSDSGFYLCAWSGFSYNEQFFGPGTRLTVL.

This clonotype occurred many times. The chain couples TRBV5-1 to TRBJ2-2; maybe TRBD2 (6 bases). The germline gives CDR1 SGHRS, CDR2 YFSETQ. This CDR3 comprises 16 residues. V was trimmed by 0 bases and J by 0 bases, leaving 9 bases between them. CDR3 sequence: CASSLAGTSNTGELFF. For the CDR3, the DNA is TGCGCCAGCAGCTTGGCCGGGACTTCGAACACCGGGGAGCTGTTTTTT.

This clonotype was picked up many times. The V call is TRBV7-7, the J call TRBJ2-3; TRBD2 is a possible D gene (5 bases). In germline, CDR1 is SSHAT, CDR2 FNYEAQ (reference sequence). The CDR3 covers 14 residues. With 6 bases removed from V and 4 bases from J, the gap between germline ends came to 14 bases. CDR3 residues: CASSPFPRADTQYF. DNA of the CDR3: TGTGCCAGCAGTCCTTTCCCGAGGGCAGATACGCAGTATTTT.